A single T cell receptor (beta chain) is shown here with its context. Its antigen remains unknown. This sample was included in a study of cytomegalovirus exposure and HLA in healthy donors. The overall study: An analysis done earlier identified more than 90 million unique TCR beta sequences from 190 million or so T cells.

General study results and limits: As a later analysis showed, a missense DCLRE1C variant was linked to trimming of TCR beta V- and J-genes. Researchers reported that a few CMV-associated chains were confirmed in vitro as CMV antigen-specific. The classifier, whose performance was assessed in both the original and validation cohorts, reportedly diagnosed cytomegalovirus status with high specificity and sensitivity.

V shed 1 base, J shed 5 bases, and the junction held 9 bases outside the gene matches. The CDR3 is 16 residues long. The germline V gene encodes CDR1 SEHNR and CDR2 FQNEAQ (reference sequence). PCR amplification relied on 60 Vbeta primers (plus 13 Jbeta primers). Sequenced by immunoSEQ multiplex PCR; TCRdb stores in-frame clones only, minus some. The sample consists of around 140,000 clones, 82% of them appearing once. The sequencing sample was made of PBMCs. This chain uses TRBV7-9 with TRBJ2-7, with 9 bases lining up with TRBD1. The clonotype comes from a woman aged 55-69 years in good health and CMV-seropositive. The CDR3 protein is CASSLGPFGQGHEQYF. The CDR3 DNA is TGTGCCAGCAGCTTAGGCCCTTTTGGACAGGGGCACGAGCAGTACTTC.